Below, one TCR beta chain is given with its context. Its antigen is currently not known. No per-base quality is available; no much larger clone lies one base away. Peripheral blood CD8+ and CD4+ T cells from healthy donors, Susac syndrome patients and multiple sclerosis patients were profiled using high-throughput TCR beta sequencing. Multiple sclerosis controls were treatment-naive patients with stable or active relapsing-remitting disease fulfilling revised McDonald criteria. CD8+ TEMRA cells were enriched by FACS, while bulk CD8+ and CD4+ T cells were purified by magnetic negative isolation. Blood was drawn into EDTA tubes, processed within 24 hours, and PBMCs were isolated by density gradient centrifugation. PBMCs intended for TCR sequencing were frozen in liquid nitrogen and were later thawed in a 37 degrees C water bath. The sorted or isolated CD4+, CD8+ and CD8+ TEMRA cells reached a purity of at least 90%.

This sample stems from a study of CD8 T cells in Susac syndrome (dated 2019 in TCRdb). Looking at the study overall: The study used repertoire sequencing to test whether antigen drove CD8+ T cell activation and differentiation in Susac syndrome. The study compared CD8+ T cell repertoire clonality among 11 to 12 healthy donors, around 14 Susac syndrome patients and roughly 15 multiple sclerosis patients.

CDR1 and CDR2, looked up from the germline V gene, are MRHNA and SNTAGT. The CDR3, cysteine through phenylalanine, is 15 amino acids long. Just the 45-base CDR3 DNA is kept, in frame starting at base 1. V trim: 2 bases; J trim: 7 bases; unmatched bases: 5. The paper as a whole reports these results and caveats: The TCR sequencing and HLA analysis was acknowledged to have included a relatively small number of individuals.

RNA was extracted using the RNeasy kit, and about 0.5 to 1 microgram was reverse transcribed with random hexamers. The immunoSEQ multiplex PCR assay, which covers 54 Vbeta and 13 Jbeta segments, was used to amplify TCR beta CDR3 regions. PCR amplification bias was corrected using a synthetic template baseline for primer optimization and computational correction. As for the authors' bioinformatics: Reads were annotated to V, D and J genes per IMGT and analyzed with immunoSEQ Analyzer, keeping only productive sequences. Clonality was computed as one minus Shannon entropy normalized by log2 of the number of productive unique sequences. For each patient and control, public and private clones were evaluated within the 100 most prevalent clones. Clones were defined as Susac-specific if absent from the healthy and MS cohorts, from over a thousand published viral clones and from other ImmuneACCESS disease sequences. TCRdb cleaned the public reads at Q25 with fastp, built clones with MiXCR and kept in-frame beta chains. CDR3 protein sequences are deduplicated, and each keeps its most common genes and DNA. TCRdb, not the authors, supplied the V and J calls. The sample table records about 430,000 distinct CDR3 sequences; more than 80% of these occur just once. Of the sample, about 0.12% falls within the top ten clones.

This TCR derives from a human donor with multiple sclerosis. The sequence joins TRBV6-4 to TRBJ2-1; 10 bases in between match TRBD1. Sequencing was performed on CD8+ T cells from PBMCs. The DNA sequence is as follows: TGTGCCAGCAGTGACGGTGGGACAGGGGCTAATGAGCAGTTCTTC. Its coded protein is CASSDGGTGANEQFF.